This is a list of T cell receptor beta chains from one sample in a study of spatial heterogeneity in lung cancer. TCRdb analysed the 5' RACE reads with MiXCR anew, one entry per CDR3 protein. The sample lists 85,000 to 100,000 distinct CDR3 sequences; 15% to 20% were seen once. The sample in question was PBMCs, obtained at follow-up. The receptor source for this set is a male donor with early-stage non-small cell lung cancer. Both conserved end residues are part of each CDR3. The D gene is left open where the match is weak. Clone size, where shown, is once, few, many, or a class for clones that have expanded.

CDR3nt | CDR3aa | j_gene | abundance | d_gene | v_gene
TGTGCCAGCAGCGCAACGACCATTCAGTACTTC | CASSATTIQYF | TRBJ2-4 | few | NA | TRBV7-9
TGTGCCAGCAGTAGGACAGGGGCGAGGACCTACGAGCAGTACTTC | CASSRTGARTYEQYF | TRBJ2-7 | NA | TRBD1 | TRBV3-1
TGTGCCAGCAGAGAACAGGCAACTAATGAAAAACTGTTTTTT | CASREQATNEKLFF | TRBJ1-4 | once | NA | TRBV6-1
TGTGCCAGCAGTTCAGGGGCCCCGGGTGATGGAAACACCATATATTTT | CASSSGAPGDGNTIYF | TRBJ1-3 | NA | NA | TRBV27
TGTGCCAGTAGGGGCAGCCCTAATGAAAAACTGTTTTTT | CASRGSPNEKLFF | TRBJ1-4 | few | NA | TRBV19
TGTGCCAGCTCACTGATTGAGGGGCAAGAGACCCAGTACTTC | CASSLIEGQETQYF | TRBJ2-5 | few | NA | TRBV18
TGTGCCAGCAGTTCCCCGGACAGGGAGAGCTCACCCCTCCACTTT | CASSSPDRESSPLHF | TRBJ1-6 | few | TRBD1 | TRBV27
TGCAGTGCTAAATACTCAGACAGCGAGCAGTACTTC | CSAKYSDSEQYF | TRBJ2-7 | medium-sized | NA | TRBV20-1
TGTGCCAGCAGTCCCTCGATGAGGGGGGGTGAAAAACTGTTTTTT | CASSPSMRGGEKLFF | TRBJ1-4 | few | NA | TRBV27
TGCAGCGTGGGAGAAGGGAACTATGGCTACACCTTC | CSVGEGNYGYTF | TRBJ1-2 | many | NA | TRBV29-1
TGTGCCAGCAGTCAAGGGACAGTTAGTTCTCCACCCCTCCACTTT | CASSQGTVSSPPLHF | TRBJ1-6 | few | TRBD1 | TRBV6-5
TGTGCCAGCACCAGATCCTGCAATCAGCCCCAGCATTTT | CASTRSCNQPQHF | TRBJ1-5 | few | NA | TRBV21-1